The 27 T cell receptor beta chains given below trace back to one sample, sequenced in a study of T cell repertoires in cytomegalovirus infection. TCRdb re-called the reads through MiXCR, storing one row per CDR3 protein. The sample contains 450,000 to 650,000 distinct CDR3 sequences, about 30% of which appear only once. Sequenced sample: PBMCs. The source is a human donor in good health (CMV status not recorded). Some clones in this sample may be carry-over from other donors' samples.

In DNA form, the CDR3 reads TGTGCCACCCGGGGACAGGGGACAACTAATGAAAAACTGTTTTTT. Its protein is CATRGQGTTNEKLFF. The chain couples TRBV19 to TRBJ1-4, with 10 bases aligning to TRBD1. The junction had 5 bases not matched to a gene; V was cut back by 10 bases and J by 0 bases. This CDR3 spans 15 amino acids. The germline gives CDR1 LNHDA, CDR2 SQIVND (reference sequence).

The chain carries TRBV11-2 and TRBJ2-1, with no clear D. The germline gives CDR1 SGHAT, CDR2 FQNNGV. CDR3 length equals 11 residues. V was pared by 5 bases and J by 5 bases, with 4 bases between. The CDR3 DNA follows: TGTGCCAGCAGCGACAACAATGAGCAGTTCTTC. Protein sequence: CASSDNNEQFF.

The chain links TRBV19 to TRBJ1-1, with a tentative D call TRBD1 (6 bases). V was pared by 3 bases and J by 1 base, with 15 bases between. This CDR3 is 16 amino acids long. Germline V gene lookup returns CDR1 LNHDA and CDR2 SQIVND (reference sequence). CDR3 sequence: CASSISHRERNTEAFF. CDR3 sequence (DNA): TGTGCCAGTAGTATCTCCCACAGGGAACGGAACACTGAAGCTTTCTTT.

This chain joins TRBV7-9 and TRBJ2-5, with D possibly being TRBD2 (6 bases). Trimming shortened V by 5 bases and J by 1 base, and 14 bases separated the two germline ends. The CDR3 consists of 15 residues. From germline, CDR1 is SEHNR and CDR2 FQNEAQ (reference sequence). The CDR3 region is CASSPSRGSQETQYF. As DNA, the CDR3 is TGTGCCAGCAGCCCCTCGCGGGGCTCCCAAGAGACCCAGTACTTC.

In its sample, this clonotype was seen many times. The chain recombines TRBV7-2 with TRBJ2-5, with D perhaps matching TRBD1 (6 bases). Trimming took 1 base from V and 7 from J, leaving 13 bases between them. The CDR3 consists of 14 residues. The germline gives CDR1 SGHTA, CDR2 FQGNSA. In DNA form, the CDR3 reads TGTGCCAGCAGCTTAGACACAGGGATTGCGACCCAGTACTTC. It codes for CASSLDTGIATQYF.

The table lists this clonotype with a few counts. The chain couples TRBV6-5 to TRBJ2-3, with TRBD1 matching over 9 bases. This CDR3 has 13 amino acids. Trimming took 5 bases from V and 7 from J; bases not matched to a gene: 4. The germline gives CDR1 MNHEY, CDR2 SVGAGI. The CDR3 coding sequence is TGTGCCAGCAGTCGGGACAGGGAATATACGCAGTATTTT. This sequence encodes CASSRDREYTQYF.

J is TRBJ1-2 and V is TRBV7-6; no clear D. Looked up from germline, CDR1 is SGHVS and CDR2 is FNYEAQ. The CDR3 runs to 16 residues. V shed 7 bases and J shed 3 bases, with 21 bases lying between them. CDR3 in DNA: TGTGCCAGCACCCCGGCCGCGGCAACCTACGACTATGGCTACACCTTC. Its translation: CASTPAAATYDYGYTF.

This clonotype was counted between two and nine times. The J gene is TRBJ2-5, the V gene TRBV6-2 or TRBV6-3; no clear D gene. The V and J ends lost 6 bases and 5 bases respectively, with 16 bases between them. The length of the CDR3 is 14 residues. From germline, CDR1 is MNHEY and CDR2 SVGEGT. DNA of the CDR3: TGTGCCAGCAGAAGCCCCAAGGGCCGGGAGACCCAGTACTTC. It specifies CASRSPKGRETQYF.

This clonotype was detected only a few times. The gene calls are TRBV19 and TRBJ1-1; TRBD1 is a possible D gene (6 bases). Per the germline V gene, CDR1 is LNHDA and CDR2 is SQIVND (reference sequence). The V end was cut by 3 bases, the J end by 5 bases, with 16 bases between. The length of the CDR3 is 15 residues. The CDR3 DNA is TGTGCCAGTAGTATTCCCATCAGGGGAGAGACTGAAGCTTTCTTT. It codes for CASSIPIRGETEAFF.

Only a few counts were recorded for this clonotype. The chain is built from TRBV7-4 and TRBJ1-2, with no clear D. The V gene's germline CDR1 is SGHVT and CDR2 SQSDAQ. The CDR3 totals 12 residues. V was shortened by 6 bases and J by 4 bases, with 9 bases between the two germline ends. The CDR3 DNA reads TGTGCCAGCAGACACGACGTCTATGGCTACACCTTC. Amino acid sequence: CASRHDVYGYTF.

The chain is built from TRBV5-4 and TRBJ1-3, with D possibly being TRBD1 (5 bases). The CDR3 spans 15 residues. Germline V gene lookup returns CDR1 SGHNT and CDR2 YYREEE (reference sequence). The germline V and J ends were trimmed by 6 bases and 1 base, with 14 bases remaining between them. The CDR3 DNA reads as TGTGCCAGCACCTCGCAGGGAGGATCTGGAAACACCATATATTTT. This codes for CASTSQGGSGNTIYF.

The chain combines TRBV19 with TRBJ1-4; D might be TRBD1 (6 bases). With 7 bases removed from V and 8 bases from J, the gap between germline ends came to 11 bases. The V gene's germline CDR1 is LNHDA and CDR2 SQIVND (reference sequence). CDR3 length equals 12 residues. The CDR3 loop reads CASNRGREKLFF. CDR3 in DNA: TGTGCCAGTAACCGGGGGCGAGAAAAACTGTTTTTT.

This clonotype was recorded at least ten times. The V call is TRBV12-3 or TRBV12-4, the J call TRBJ1-1, with D unresolved. The V end was cut by 5 bases, the J end by 0 bases, with 7 bases between. The CDR3 has 13 residues. The CDR3 protein is CASSPTLNTEAFF. CDR3 in DNA: TGTGCCAGCAGTCCCACCCTGAACACTGAAGCTTTCTTT.

The chain employs TRBV28 and TRBJ2-7; a possible D gene is TRBD2 (6 bases). The germline V and J ends were trimmed by 7 bases and 5 bases, with 15 bases remaining between them. CDR3 length equals 13 residues. In germline, CDR1 is MDHEN, CDR2 SYDVKM. The CDR3 DNA reads as TGTGCCAGCAAAACTACTACGGGGGACGAGCAGTACTTC. Residues: CASKTTTGDEQYF.

This clonotype was recorded many times. V gene TRBV7-2 combines with J gene TRBJ1-2; D is unclear. The CDR3 has 14 residues. V lost 1 base and J 6 bases, leaving 12 bases between the germline ends. Germline V gene data show CDR1 as SGHTA and CDR2 as FQGNSA. CDR3 DNA sequence: TGTGCCAGCAGCTTAGGTTTCCGTTACGATGGCTACACCTTC. Protein product: CASSLGFRYDGYTF.

This clonotype came up a few times. This chain connects TRBV7-2 to TRBJ2-5, with TRBD2 matching over 7 bases. The CDR3 loop spans 15 amino acids. From germline, CDR1 is SGHTA and CDR2 FQGNSA. The V gene end was trimmed by 5 bases and the J gene end by 4 bases; junction bases not matched to a gene: 10. CDR3 DNA: TGTGCCAGCAGCCTAAACAGACTAGCTGGAGAGACCCAGTACTTC. As protein: CASSLNRLAGETQYF.

The gene calls are TRBV6-4 and TRBJ2-1, with 8 bases that match TRBD2. The CDR3 consists of 15 residues. Germline values: CDR1 MRHNA, CDR2 SNTAGT. Unmatched junction bases numbered 3, after V lost 2 bases and J lost 3 bases. The CDR3 sequence: CASSDGGLDYNEQFF. The CDR3 DNA reads TGTGCCAGCAGTGACGGGGGACTAGACTACAATGAGCAGTTCTTC.

This clonotype was counted only a few times. V is TRBV12-3 or TRBV12-4 and J is TRBJ1-5, with D uncertain. This CDR3 is 12 amino acids long. Deletions cut 1 base from V and 12 bases from J, with 10 bases between. The CDR3 loop reads CASSLGPWGQHF. As DNA, the CDR3 is TGTGCCAGCAGTTTAGGACCCTGGGGCCAGCATTTT.

V is TRBV7-9 and J is TRBJ2-5, with D uncertain. The germline CDR1 and CDR2 sequences are SEHNR and FQNEAQ (reference sequence). The germline V and J ends were trimmed by 5 bases and 5 bases, with 12 bases remaining between them. There are 13 residues in the CDR3. CDR3 DNA: TGTGCCAGCAGCCCAATGAGTCGGGAGACCCAGTACTTC. Its protein is CASSPMSRETQYF.

This clonotype appeared many times. V usage is TRBV12-3 or TRBV12-4 and J usage is TRBJ1-1; a possible D gene is TRBD1 (5 bases). CDR3 length: 13 amino acids. Trimming stripped 5 bases from V and 4 bases from J, with 11 bases between. The CDR3 reads CASSQGWGTEAFF. CDR3 nucleotide sequence: TGTGCCAGCAGTCAGGGTTGGGGCACTGAAGCTTTCTTT.

The table lists this clonotype with many counts. This chain connects TRBV11-3 to TRBJ2-7; D ambiguous. Trimming removed 2 bases at V and 5 bases at J, with 13 bases between. The CDR3 loop spans 14 amino acids. Germline V CDR1 and CDR2: SGHNT, YENEEA. CDR3 in DNA: TGTGCCAGCAGCTTAAGCGATCAAGCAAACGAGCAGTACTTC. It encodes CASSLSDQANEQYF. The variable domain in full, with the rest retrieved from reference TRBV11-3 and TRBJ2-7, is EAGVVQSPRYKIIEKKQPVAFWCNPISGHNTLYWYLQNLGQGPELLIRYENEEAVDDSQLPKDRFSAERLKGVDSTLKIQPAELGDSAVYLCASSLSDQANEQYFGPGTRLTVT.

This clonotype was seen repeatedly, ten times or more. V is TRBV7-2 and J is TRBJ2-7; the match to TRBD1 covers 10 bases. This CDR3 has 13 amino acids. The germline V gene encodes CDR1 SGHTA and CDR2 FQGNSA. The J segment lost 4 bases and the V segment lost 6 bases, leaving 3 bases of the junction unmatched. The CDR3 protein is CASSWTGGYEQYF. In DNA, the CDR3 is TGTGCCAGCAGTTGGACAGGGGGGTACGAGCAGTACTTC.

This clonotype was seen repeatedly, ten times or more. The V and J genes are TRBV12-3 or TRBV12-4 and TRBJ2-5, with 7 bases lining up with TRBD2. The CDR3 spans 14 residues. V shed 5 bases, J shed 2 bases, and the junction held 5 bases outside the gene matches. In DNA, the CDR3 is TGTGCCAGCAGTCCTTGGGGGGGTCAAGAGACCCAGTACTTC. It translates to CASSPWGGQETQYF.

V gene TRBV12-3 or TRBV12-4 combines with J gene TRBJ1-1, with TRBD1 identical over 7 bases. J lost 1 base, V lost 7 bases, and 12 bases had no gene match. The CDR3 has 16 amino acids. CDR3 bases: TGTGCCAGCACTTACAGGGGCCTAAACCAGAACACTGAAGCTTTCTTT. It specifies CASTYRGLNQNTEAFF.

This rearrangement joins TRBV20-1 to TRBJ1-1, with no clear D. V lost 3 bases and J 6 bases, leaving 14 bases between the germline ends. The CDR3 length is 13 residues. The germline V gene has CDR1 DFQATT and CDR2 SNEGSKA (reference sequence). This CDR3 is CSARFRTFAEAFF. CDR3 DNA sequence: TGCAGTGCTAGGTTCAGGACGTTTGCTGAAGCTTTCTTT.

This clonotype has a handful of counts. J is TRBJ2-6 and V is TRBV5-6; no reliable D call. The CDR3 spans 15 residues. Looked up from germline, CDR1 is SGHDT and CDR2 is YYEEEE. Trimming took off 0 bases at V and 7 bases at J, with 11 bases between the two ends. The CDR3: CASSLGPSVANVLTF. DNA of the CDR3: TGTGCCAGCAGCTTGGGTCCGTCGGTCGCCAACGTCCTGACTTTC. Full variable domain (rest looked up from reference TRBV5-6 and TRBJ2-6): DAGVTQSPTHLIKTRGQQVTLRCSPKSGHDTVSWYQQALGQGPQFIFQYYEEEERQRGNFPDRFSGHQFPNYSSELNVNALLLGDSALYLCASSLGPSVANVLTFGAGSRLTVL.

At least ten counts were recorded for this clonotype. This chain links TRBV7-2 with TRBJ2-7; no clear D gene. Trimming removed 2 bases from V and 0 bases from J, with 11 bases in between. Germline assignment: CDR1 SGHTA and CDR2 FQGNSA. The CDR3 covers 15 residues. For the CDR3, the DNA is TGTGCCAGCAGCTTAAGGCCGGGTGGCTCCTACGAGCAGTACTTC. Its translation: CASSLRPGGSYEQYF.